These T cell receptor beta chains were read from a single sample in a study of a mutant IDH1 vaccine in newly diagnosed glioma. Generated by immunoSEQ multiplex PCR, the TCRdb table keeps only in-frame clones and is missing some. The table includes about 88,000 clones, roughly 82% detected once. The sample consisted of PBMCs, taken from a glioma patient treated with radiotherapy, temozolomide or both. The receptor source for this set is a man aged 35-49 years with glioma. Some clones in this sample may be carry-over from other donors' samples. CDR3s include the opening cysteine and the closing phenylalanine or tryptophan. The D gene is left open where the match is weak. Part of the rows lack a size; the others show once, few, many or a class for expanded clones.

J	D	V	size	DNA	CDR3
TRBJ2-2	.	TRBV6-1	.	TGTGCCAGCTATCGGACAAGGCAAGCCGGGGAGCTGTTTTTT	CASYRTRQAGELFF
TRBJ2-7	TRBD1	TRBV5-1	few	TGCGCCAGCAGCCCCGGACAGGGTTGGGAGCAGTACTTC	CASSPGQGWEQYF
TRBJ2-2	.	TRBV29-1	.	TGCAGCGTTCGGCTGTTCGCGAACACCGGGGAGCTGTTTTTT	CSVRLFANTGELFF
TRBJ2-3	TRBD1	TRBV5-1	.	TGCGCCAGCAGCTCGGACAGGCCTTATGGGGCAGATACGCAGTATTTT	CASSSDRPYGADTQYF
TRBJ2-5	TRBD2	TRBV5-4	.	TGTGCCAGCAGCTTGGTGGGCGGGGGATCCCAAGAGACCCAGTACTTC	CASSLVGGGSQETQYF
TRBJ1-2	TRBD1	TRBV5-4	few	TGTGCCAGCAGCCTGGACAGGTTCTATGGCTACACCTTC	CASSLDRFYGYTF
TRBJ1-5	.	TRBV19	.	TGTGCCAGTAGTATTACCGGGTCACACCAGCCCCAGCATTTT	CASSITGSHQPQHF
TRBJ1-3	TRBD1	TRBV18	.	TGTGCCAGCTCCCCGGACAGGGCTGGAAACACCATATATTTT	CASSPDRAGNTIYF
TRBJ2-1	.	TRBV7-9	.	TGTGCCAGCAGCTTAATAACCGGGCAGTTCTTC	CASSLITGQFF
TRBJ1-5	TRBD1	TRBV7-2	few	TGTGCCAGCAGCCAGACAGGGCTTCAGCCCCAGCATTTT	CASSQTGLQPQHF
TRBJ2-7	.	TRBV5-1	.	TGCGCCAGCAGCTTGGACAGATACGAGCAGTACTTC	CASSLDRYEQYF
TRBJ1-5	.	TRBV6-5	.	TGTGCCAGCAGTTACTCGAACAGCAATCAGCCCCAGCATTTT	CASSYSNSNQPQHF
TRBJ1-2	.	TRBV5-4	.	TGTGCCAGCAGCTTGGTTCCAGCCTATGGCTACACCTTC	CASSLVPAYGYTF
TRBJ2-2	TRBD1	TRBV5-1	.	TGCGCCAGCAGCTGGGACAGGTCGAACACCGGGGAGCTGTTTTTT	CASSWDRSNTGELFF
TRBJ2-3	.	TRBV7-2	.	TGTGCCAGCAGCTTAGCCGGCATCACAGATACGCAGTATTTT	CASSLAGITDTQYF
TRBJ2-1	TRBD2	TRBV2	.	TGTGCCAGCAAGCGGGAGGGGCGGTCCTACAATGAGCAGTTCTTC	CASKREGRSYNEQFF
TRBJ2-7	.	TRBV7-9	.	TGTGCCAGCAGCTCCCCCTCGGGGTGGTACGAGCAGTACTTC	CASSSPSGWYEQYF
TRBJ2-5	.	TRBV30	.	TGTGCCTGGGCCCGCGGCCGACTAGGAGGGGGTGGGTTCCAAGAGACCCAGTACTTC	CAWARGRLGGGGFQETQYF
TRBJ1-2	.	TRBV6-5	.	TGTGCCAGCAGTTACTCCACCATTCGGGGGGACTATGGCTACACCTTC	CASSYSTIRGDYGYTF
TRBJ1-2	TRBD1	TRBV10-2	.	TGCGCCAGCAAGGAGACAGGGAATGACTATGGCTACACCTTC	CASKETGNDYGYTF
TRBJ1-1	.	TRBV21-1	.	TGTGCCAGCATCCAGTCGGGGAGGGACACTGAAGCTTTCTTT	CASIQSGRDTEAFF
TRBJ2-7	.	TRBV4-2	.	TGTGCCAGCAGCCAAGTTGGACACGTCTACGAGCAGTACTTC	CASSQVGHVYEQYF
TRBJ1-6	.	TRBV5-1	few	TGCGCCAGCAGCCGACAGGAACTAAGCTCCTATAATTCACCCCTCCACTTT	CASSRQELSSYNSPLHF
TRBJ1-6	.	TRBV14	.	TGTGCCAGCAGCCAAGGGGTCGGGGGCTCCTATAATTCACCCCTCCACTTT	CASSQGVGGSYNSPLHF
TRBJ1-2	.	TRBV30	.	TGTGCCTGGAGCCACGCGGGCTATGGCTACACCTTC	CAWSHAGYGYTF
TRBJ1-1	TRBD1	TRBV4-1	.	TGCGCCAGCAGCCAAGTTGCAGGGGGTGACACTGAAGCTTTCTTT	CASSQVAGGDTEAFF
TRBJ1-1	.	TRBV29-1	.	TGCAGCGTTGCGGAGGAGTACACTGAAGCTTTCTTT	CSVAEEYTEAFF
TRBJ2-5	TRBD1	TRBV5-6	.	TGTGCCAGCAGCTCGGCCGGGACAGGGGGAGAGACCCAGTACTTC	CASSSAGTGGETQYF
TRBJ2-7	.	TRBV5-8	once	TGTGCCAGCAGCTTGGATGGGGCCAGATACGAGCAGTACTTC	CASSLDGARYEQYF
TRBJ2-7	TRBD1	TRBV5-5	.	TGTGCCAGCACCGTCCAAGGGGGCGCGACCGAGCAGTACTTC	CASTVQGGATEQYF
TRBJ1-1	.	TRBV7-9	few	TGTGCCAGCAGCTCCCAAGGGTTGGTAAACACTGAAGCTTTCTTT	CASSSQGLVNTEAFF
TRBJ2-3	.	TRBV5-1	.	TGCGCCAGCAGCCCCTGGGGACCAGATACGCAGTATTTT	CASSPWGPDTQYF
TRBJ1-3	.	TRBV18	once	TGTGCCAGCTCACAAAGCTCTGGAAACACCATATATTTT	CASSQSSGNTIYF
TRBJ2-2	.	TRBV4-1	.	TGCGCCAGCAGCTACGGCCCGGACTCCGGGGAGCTGTTTTTT	CASSYGPDSGELFF
TRBJ2-7	.	TRBV5-5	few	TGTGCCAGCAGCAGGCCCCCCGGCTACGAGCAGTACTTC	CASSRPPGYEQYF
TRBJ1-5	TRBD1	TRBV2	.	TGTGCCAGCAGTCGACAGGGCTGGGAGAGCCAGCATTTT	CASSRQGWESQHF
TRBJ1-2	.	TRBV19	.	TGTGCCAGTAGTACACTACAGGGAGACGGCTACACCTTC	CASSTLQGDGYTF